One and the same sample provided the 9 T cell receptor beta chains below, sequenced in a study of shared clonotypes between healthy human individuals. Clones were sequenced by immunoSEQ multiplex PCR, and TCRdb holds only the in-frame ones, with some missing. The sample records nearly 750,000 clones, over 60% being singletons. Sequenced sample: memory CD4+ T cells sorted from blood. As for subset: CD45RA-negative fraction. All receptors derive from a woman in her thirties in good health.

The J gene is TRBJ2-1, the V gene TRBV11-3; TRBD2 matches at 8 bases. CDR3 size: 15 residues. In germline, CDR1 is SGHNT, CDR2 YENEEA. After removal of 5 bases from V and 8 bases from J, the junction contained 11 bases not matched to a gene. DNA for the CDR3: TGTGCCAGCAGCAAACAGGCGGGAGGCAGTGATGAGCAGTTCTTC. Amino acid sequence: CASSKQAGGSDEQFF.

This sequence joins TRBV19 and TRBJ2-2; D perhaps matches TRBD2 (5 bases). Trimming cost V 7 bases and J 0 bases, with 21 bases left between them. The CDR3 contains 18 residues. Per germline, CDR1 LNHDA and CDR2 SQIVND (reference sequence). The CDR3 loop reads CASTARTRAITNTGELFF. The CDR3, as DNA: TGTGCCAGTACCGCCCGGACGAGGGCAATCACGAACACCGGGGAGCTGTTTTTT.

The chain couples TRBV6-1 to TRBJ2-7, with D possibly being TRBD1 (6 bases). CDR3 size: 13 residues. Germline loops: CDR1 MNHNS, CDR2 SASEGT. V was trimmed by 5 bases and J by 7 bases, leaving 15 bases between them. The chain's CDR3 is CASSMGAHREQYF. CDR3 bases: TGTGCCAGCAGTATGGGGGCGCACAGAGAGCAGTACTTC.

The chain combines TRBV7-8 with TRBJ2-1; D call uncertain. The V gene's germline CDR1 is SGHVS and CDR2 FQNEAQ. The V gene lost 1 base and the J gene lost 3 bases, with 10 bases spanning the gap. The CDR3 loop spans 15 amino acids. The CDR3 loop reads CASSLDRVGYNEQFF. CDR3 coding DNA: TGTGCCAGCAGCTTAGATAGGGTGGGCTACAATGAGCAGTTCTTC.

This clone was seen only once. Other DNA sequences in this specimen translate into the identical CDR3. This chain links TRBV19 with TRBJ2-3, with D hard to call. The length of the CDR3 is 14 residues. The V gene lost 3 bases and the J gene lost 2 bases, with 9 bases spanning the gap. Germline lookup yields CDR1 LNHDA and CDR2 SQIVND (reference sequence). CDR3 loop: CASSMGQHTDTQYF. In DNA form, the CDR3 reads TGTGCCAGTAGTATGGGTCAGCACACAGATACGCAGTATTTT.

The chain combines TRBV5-1 with TRBJ2-7, with TRBD1 identical over 10 bases. Germline CDR1 is SGHRS and CDR2 is YFSETQ. The length of the CDR3 is 15 residues. Unmatched junction bases numbered 3, after V lost 3 bases and J lost 0 bases. This CDR3 is CASSSTGGSSYEQYF. The CDR3 DNA reads TGCGCCAGCAGCTCGACAGGGGGCAGCTCCTACGAGCAGTACTTC.

The chain couples TRBV4-1 to TRBJ2-1; D is perhaps TRBD2 (6 bases). V gave up 1 base and J gave up 6 bases, with 22 bases separating them. CDR1 is MGHRA and CDR2 is YSYEKL in the germline V gene. This CDR3 is 18 amino acids long. The CDR3 DNA reads as TGCGCCAGCAGCCAAGTGGATATGGGACTGGCTGGGGTCAATGAGCAGTTCTTC. The encoded protein is CASSQVDMGLAGVNEQFF.

The rearrangement uses TRBV6-5 and TRBJ2-1; TRBD1 matches 8 bases. Losses at the gene ends were 6 bases for V and 12 bases for J; bases not matched to a gene: 16. Germline CDR1 is MNHEY and CDR2 is SVGAGI. CDR3 length: 15 amino acids. CDR3 coding DNA: TGTGCCAGCAGATCAGGGGGCGGTTCCCATAGGGTGCAGTTCTTC. Protein product: CASRSGGGSHRVQFF.

The J gene is TRBJ1-5, the V gene TRBV7-9; no clear D. The CDR3 runs 13 residues. V dropped 6 bases and J dropped 6 bases, with 12 bases sitting between them. Per the germline V gene, CDR1 is SEHNR and CDR2 is FQNEAQ (reference sequence). CDR3 sequence reads: CASSKEGSQPQHF. The DNA for the CDR3 is TGTGCCAGCAGTAAAGAAGGGAGTCAGCCCCAGCATTTT. The variable domain in full, with the rest retrieved from reference TRBV7-9 and TRBJ1-5, is DTGVSQNPRHKITKRGQNVTFRCDPISEHNRLYWYRQTLGQGPEFLTYFQNEAQLEKSRLLSDRFSAERPKGSFSTLEIQRTEQGDSAMYLCASSKEGSQPQHFGDGTRLSIL.